A single sample gave rise to the 30 T cell receptor beta chains below, sequenced in a study of cytomegalovirus exposure and HLA in healthy donors. PCR amplification relied on 60 Vbeta primers (plus 13 Jbeta primers). The table came from immunoSEQ multiplex PCR; TCRdb's copy has only in-frame clones and leaves some out. This sample has some 190,000 clones, with nearly 80% found just once. Sequencing used PBMCs. These receptors originate from a female donor in good health and CMV-seronegative.

This sequence joins TRBV5-1 and TRBJ2-5; 7 bases agree with TRBD2. Germline V gene lookup returns CDR1 SGHRS and CDR2 YFSETQ. This CDR3 spans 14 amino acids. Unmatched junction bases numbered 6, after V lost 5 bases and J lost 2 bases. Here the CDR3 reads CASRRAGTQETQYF. CDR3 in DNA: TGCGCCAGCAGGAGAGCGGGGACTCAAGAGACCCAGTACTTC.

The V call is TRBV19, the J call TRBJ2-1; possibly TRBD2 for D (7 bases). The CDR3 spans 16 residues. V lost 6 bases to trimming and J lost 5 bases, with 20 bases between them. Germline assignment: CDR1 LNHDA and CDR2 SQIVND (reference sequence). In nucleotides, the CDR3 is TGTGCCAGTAGCCCTACGGGGGGCCTCATAAACAATGAGCAGTTCTTC. This codes for CASSPTGGLINNEQFF.

This chain links TRBV2 with TRBJ2-7; 10 bases are shared with TRBD1. With 7 bases clipped from V and 5 bases from J, the junction kept 5 bases outside the gene matches. Germline assignment: CDR1 SNHLY and CDR2 FYNNEI. The CDR3 loop spans 13 amino acids. Here the CDR3 reads CASIRDRGHEQYF. The CDR3 DNA reads TGTGCCAGCATACGGGACAGGGGCCACGAGCAGTACTTC.

This clone was counted between two and nine times. The chain has TRBV5-1 and TRBJ2-7; TRBD2 agrees at 8 bases. This CDR3 spans 15 amino acids. From germline, CDR1 is SGHRS and CDR2 YFSETQ. V was clipped by 0 bases and J by 4 bases; unmatched bases: 6. DNA for the CDR3: TGCGCCAGCAGCTTGGTAGGGACTAGTATATACGAGCAGTACTTC. Encoded protein: CASSLVGTSIYEQYF.

The CDR3 loop is CASTAGRLRRGYTF. CDR3 bases: TGTGCCAGCACCGCAGGGAGGCTGAGGAGGGGCTACACCTTC. The J gene is TRBJ1-2, the V gene TRBV2; D is possibly TRBD1 (5 bases). The V end lost 7 bases, the J end lost 8 bases, and 20 bases lay between the germline ends. Germline assignment: CDR1 SNHLY and CDR2 FYNNEI. This CDR3 contains 14 residues. Complete variable domain (other parts from reference TRBV2 and TRBJ1-2): EPEVTQTPSHQVTQMGQEVILRCVPISNHLYFYWYRQILGQKVEFLVSFYNNEISEKSEIFDDQFSVERPDGSNFTLKIRSTKLEDSAMYFCASTAGRLRRGYTFGSGTRLTVV.

The rearrangement uses TRBV5-1 and TRBJ2-1, with D unclear. V lost 0 bases to trimming and J lost 7 bases, with 11 bases between them. Germline V CDR1 and CDR2: SGHRS, YFSETQ. The CDR3 is 14 residues long. The CDR3 DNA follows: TGCGCCAGCAGCTTGGCTCTGAGGATTAATGAGCAGTTCTTC. Its protein is CASSLALRINEQFF. The variable domain in full, completed from reference TRBV5-1 and TRBJ2-1, reads KAGVTQTPRYLIKTRGQQVTLSCSPISGHRSVSWYQQTPGQGLQFLFEYFSETQRNKGNFPGRFSGRQFSNSRSEMNVSTLELGDSALYLCASSLALRINEQFFGPGTRLTVL.

The CDR3 sequence is CASRMDSPAGELFF. CDR3 coding DNA: TGTGCCAGCAGGATGGACTCCCCTGCCGGGGAGCTGTTTTTT. The V call is TRBV2, the J call TRBJ2-2; maybe TRBD2 (5 bases). Trimming removed 6 bases at V and 6 bases at J, with 14 bases between. Germline CDR1 and CDR2: SNHLY and FYNNEI. This CDR3 has 14 amino acids.

This sequence joins TRBV7-8 and TRBJ2-2, with D perhaps matching TRBD2 (6 bases). Germline V CDR1 and CDR2: SGHVS, FQNEAQ. The CDR3 extends over 21 amino acids. The ends were cut back, 5 bases at V and 3 bases at J, with 31 bases in the middle. As DNA, the CDR3 is TGTGCCAGCAGCCACCCTTGGCGGAGGGGTCCACCAAACGGAGACACCGGGGAGCTGTTTTTT. This encodes CASSHPWRRGPPNGDTGELFF. The variable domain in full, completed from reference TRBV7-8 and TRBJ2-2, reads GAGVSQSPRYKVAKRGQDVALRCDPISGHVSLFWYQQALGQGPEFLTYFQNEAQLDKSGLPSDRFFAERPEGSVSTLKIQRTQQEDSAVYLCASSHPWRRGPPNGDTGELFFGEGSRLTVL.

The chain joins TRBV7-8 to TRBJ1-2; the match to TRBD1 covers 12 bases. Trimming removed 5 bases from V and 8 bases from J; junction bases left unmatched: 12. The CDR3 consists of 16 residues. The V gene's germline CDR1 is SGHVS and CDR2 FQNEAQ. In nucleotides, the CDR3 is TGTGCCAGCAGCCGGCCGGGACAGGGGGCGTTGGGAGGCTACACCTTC. The encoded protein is CASSRPGQGALGGYTF.

The V call is TRBV4-1, the J call TRBJ2-5; weak D call: TRBD2 (5 bases). Gene TRBJ2-7 matches the end of the DNA better, so the J call may be wrong. The CDR3 is 14 amino acids. Germline CDR1 reads MGHRA; CDR2 reads YSYEKL. The DNA for the CDR3 is TGCGCCAGCAGCCAAGCCGGGGAACCCTACGAGCAGTACTTC. Protein: CASSQAGEPYEQYF.

The chain carries TRBV4-1 and TRBJ1-6, with no clear D. Germline CDR1 MGHRA, CDR2 YSYEKL. The length of the CDR3 is 12 residues. V was pared by 1 base and J by 10 bases, with 5 bases between. CDR3 DNA: TGCGCCAGCAGCCAAGTGTCATCACCCCTCCACTTT. It codes for CASSQVSSPLHF.

To note about this clone: Germline is not matched at one junction end, which may reflect a read error. The chain joins TRBV27 to TRBJ2-7; D possibly corresponds to TRBD2 (5 bases). CDR3 length: 13 amino acids. Germline CDR1 and CDR2: MNHEY and SMNVEV (reference sequence). The CDR3 nucleotides read TGTGCCAGCAGGCAAGGGCAGCGGTACGGGCAGTACTTC. It codes for CASRQGQRYGQYF.

J is TRBJ2-7 and V is TRBV7-2, with TRBD2 identical over 13 bases. After removal of 5 bases from V and 3 bases from J, the junction contained 4 bases not matched to a gene. From germline, CDR1 is SGHTA and CDR2 FQGNSA. The CDR3 is 15 amino acids. In DNA form, the CDR3 reads TGTGCCAGCAGCCCAAGGACTAGCGGGAGCTACGAGCAGTACTTC. It codes for CASSPRTSGSYEQYF.

In regard to this clone: One end of the junction does not line up with germline, which may come from a read error. V and J are TRBV7-9 and TRBJ2-2, with 8 bases that match TRBD2. The CDR3 has 18 residues. CDR1 is SEHNR, CDR2 FQNEAQ, per germline (reference sequence). The CDR3 DNA follows: TGTTCCAGCAGCTTGAAACATAGGCTAGCGGGTGCCACCGGGGAGCTGTTTTTT. Residues: CSSSLKHRLAGATGELFF.

The chain has TRBV7-9 and TRBJ2-2; D may be TRBD2 (6 bases). V dropped 4 bases and J dropped 1 base, with 13 bases sitting between them. CDR1 and CDR2 (germline): SEHNR, FQNEAQ (reference sequence). CDR3 size: 16 residues. The CDR3: CASSSFSGRNTGELFF. DNA for the CDR3: TGTGCCAGCAGCTCCTTCAGCGGGCGGAACACCGGGGAGCTGTTTTTT.

V gene TRBV2 combines with J gene TRBJ2-2, with 9 positions matching TRBD1. This CDR3 is built from 15 residues. Germline CDR1 reads SNHLY; CDR2 reads FYNNEI. Trimming took 5 bases from V and 5 from J; bases not matched to a gene: 6. CDR3 protein: CASSLPGQGTGELFF. For the CDR3, the DNA is TGTGCCAGCAGTCTCCCGGGACAGGGTACCGGGGAGCTGTTTTTT.

This clone appeared a few times. V usage is TRBV6-1 and J usage is TRBJ1-5, with no clear D. Germline loops: CDR1 MNHNS, CDR2 SASEGT. This CDR3 has 13 residues. Trimming took off 10 bases at V and 1 base at J, with 11 bases between the two ends. The DNA for the CDR3 is TGTGCCACCTCAAGGGAGAGCAATCAGCCCCAGCATTTT. Amino acid sequence: CATSRESNQPQHF.

This clone was observed once. The chain uses TRBV2 and TRBJ2-2; TRBD1 matches 8 bases. The germline V gene has CDR1 SNHLY and CDR2 FYNNEI. The CDR3 has 16 amino acids. The V and J ends lost 2 bases and 3 bases, in that order; junction bases with no gene match: 5. The CDR3 reads CASSEPGQGDTGELFF. CDR3 nucleotides: TGTGCCAGCAGTGAACCCGGACAGGGTGACACCGGGGAGCTGTTTTTT.

The rearrangement links TRBV9 to TRBJ2-1; TRBD2 matches 7 bases. This CDR3 region has 15 residues. Germline loops: CDR1 SGDLS, CDR2 YYNGEE. Trimming at V came to 2 bases and at J to 3 bases, leaving 5 bases not matched to a gene. This CDR3 reads CASSVSGWNYNEQFF. Here the CDR3 DNA reads TGTGCCAGCAGCGTTAGCGGGTGGAACTACAATGAGCAGTTCTTC.

The chain recombines TRBV9 with TRBJ2-4, with 7 bases matching TRBD1. Germline CDR1 is SGDLS and CDR2 is YYNGEE. The ends lost 4 bases at V and 6 bases at J; junction bases unmatched: 13. The CDR3 contains 16 residues. CDR3 amino acids: CASSQTPGTEGNIQYF. DNA of the CDR3: TGTGCCAGCAGCCAAACCCCCGGGACAGAAGGAAACATTCAGTACTTC.

This chain connects TRBV19 to TRBJ2-7; no clear D gene. The V end lost 3 bases, the J end lost 2 bases, and 8 bases lay between the germline ends. CDR1 and CDR2 from the germline V gene are LNHDA and SQIVND (reference sequence). The CDR3 has 13 residues. The CDR3 DNA follows: TGTGCCAGTAGTATCCGACATACCTACGAGCAGTACTTC. It is translated as CASSIRHTYEQYF.

The V call is TRBV6-1, the J call TRBJ2-7; maybe TRBD1 (6 bases). There are 15 residues in the CDR3. With 10 bases removed from V and 3 bases from J, the gap between germline ends came to 22 bases. Germline assignment: CDR1 MNHNS and CDR2 SASEGT. In nucleotides, the CDR3 is TGTGCCATCTCGCTTTGGGGGCAGAGCGGCTACGAGCAGTACTTC. Amino acids: CAISLWGQSGYEQYF.

The chain joins TRBV27 to TRBJ2-7; TRBD1 matches at 7 bases. Losses at the gene ends were 6 bases for V and 2 bases for J; bases not matched to a gene: 10. This CDR3 has 15 amino acids. Germline CDR1 and CDR2: MNHEY and SMNVEV (reference sequence). The CDR3 reads CASRPIDRDTYEQYF. CDR3 DNA: TGTGCCAGCAGACCCATAGACAGGGATACCTACGAGCAGTACTTC.

The V and J genes are TRBV9 and TRBJ2-1; D possibly corresponds to TRBD2 (5 bases). V was cut by 4 bases and J by 0 bases, with 11 bases left in between. CDR1 SGDLS and CDR2 YYNGEE come from the germline V gene. The CDR3 runs to 15 residues. Here the CDR3 DNA reads TGTGCCAGCAGCCGAACGGGGAGCTCCTACAATGAGCAGTTCTTC. Protein: CASSRTGSSYNEQFF. Full variable domain (outside the CDR3, taken from reference TRBV9 and TRBJ2-1): DSGVTQTPKHLITATGQRVTLRCSPRSGDLSVYWYQQSLDQGLQFLIQYYNGEERAKGNILERFSAQQFPDLHSELNLSSLELGDSALYFCASSRTGSSYNEQFFGPGTRLTVL.

The J gene is TRBJ2-7, the V gene TRBV5-4; 10 nucleotides align to TRBD2. V lost 1 base to trimming and J lost 6 bases; unmatched junction nucleotides: 7. The germline V gene has CDR1 SGHNT and CDR2 YYREEE (reference sequence). This CDR3 region has 15 residues. The CDR3 DNA sequence: TGTGCCAGCAGCTTGATAGCGGGAGGATCTAGCGAGCAGTACTTC. Its translation is CASSLIAGGSSEQYF.

The gene calls are TRBV19 and TRBJ1-2; 7 bases line up with TRBD1. Germline CDR1 LNHDA, CDR2 SQIVND (reference sequence). This CDR3 is 13 amino acids long. The J segment lost 4 bases and the V segment lost 4 bases, leaving 3 bases of the junction unmatched. The CDR3 nucleotides read TGTGCCAGTAGTACCCGACAGGGCTATGGCTACACCTTC. Protein sequence: CASSTRQGYGYTF.

This clone was picked up one time. This rearrangement joins TRBV28 to TRBJ1-1; 8 bases map to TRBD1. The CDR3 length is 13 residues. CDR1 and CDR2 from the germline V gene are MDHEN and SYDVKM. V lost 6 bases, J lost 8 bases, and 8 bases stayed unmatched. The CDR3 DNA follows: TGTGCCAGCAGAGTTGGGAGGACAGGGGAAGCTTTCTTT. This gives the protein CASRVGRTGEAFF.

The chain combines TRBV7-9 with TRBJ2-1; 9 bases match TRBD2. Looked up from germline, CDR1 is SEHNR and CDR2 is FQNEAQ (reference sequence). V gave up 2 bases and J gave up 2 bases; unmatched junction bases: 4. This CDR3 region has 16 residues. The CDR3 here is CASSLSLAGTYNEQFF. The CDR3 nucleotides are TGTGCCAGCAGCTTAAGTCTAGCGGGAACCTACAATGAGCAGTTCTTC.

The V gene is TRBV5-1, the J gene TRBJ2-1, with 11 bases matching TRBD2. V lost 5 bases to trimming and J lost 6 bases; unmatched junction nucleotides: 4. Looked up from germline, CDR1 is SGHRS and CDR2 is YFSETQ. The CDR3 runs 14 residues. The CDR3 sequence: CASRVTSGGNEQFF. DNA of the CDR3: TGCGCCAGCAGGGTAACTAGCGGGGGCAATGAGCAGTTCTTC.

V is TRBV5-6 and J is TRBJ1-2; 10 bases map to TRBD1. The V segment lost 2 bases and the J segment 6 bases; nucleotides outside the gene matches: 4. CDR1 is SGHDT, CDR2 YYEEEE, per germline. The CDR3 has 14 residues. The CDR3 sequence: CASSLGTGAHGYTF. CDR3 in DNA: TGTGCCAGCAGCTTAGGGACAGGGGCTCATGGCTACACCTTC.